This T cell receptor beta chain originates from a study of CD4 T cells in relation to SARS-CoV-2 and coronaviruses (dated by TCRdb to the early 2020s). Notes on the research overall: Patient-derived lymphoblastoid cell lines were used to map the HLA restriction of shared crossreactive spike epitopes. Memory CD4+ T cell crossreactivity between SARS-CoV-2 and common cold coronavirus spike proteins was assessed at the TCR clonotype level in the study. The Adaptive Biotechnologies TCR-sequencing kit was used to sequence samples from a few pre-COVID donors and the naive versus memory experiments, while other data came from Illumina-based sequencing. Expansion assays from other donors in the study were sequenced with a different, Illumina-based TCR-beta assay. The study at large found these results: Crossreactivity analysis was centred on spike protein, so crossreactivity against other viral proteins was not assessed. Memory CD4+ clonotypes crossrecognizing SARS-CoV-2 and at least one common cold coronavirus spike were found in 50% to 80% of donors. Significantly weaker SARS-CoV-2-driven expansion was shown by crossreactive clones than by monoreactive clones, consistent with antigenic imprinting. Naive versus memory sequencing indicated the assay detects memory recall responses rather than primary responses primed during culture. Small numbers of patients and of tested TCRs were a limitation of the study. Because no donor provided both pre-pandemic and post-infection samples, tracing the source of pre-existing responses was limited.

CD4+ T cells from unexposed donors were collected before the COVID-19 pandemic (2011-2018). Naive and memory CD4+ T cells were separated from cryopreserved PBMCs by first enriching for CD4 and then performing EasySep naive CD4+ T cell enrichment. The leukapheresis product for the unexposed donors was obtained through commercial purchase. Ficoll-Paque PLUS gradient centrifugation was used to isolate PBMCs from leukapheresis product or whole blood. PBMCs were either used fresh in the expansion assay or cryopreserved at -140 degrees C. The QIAamp Micro DNA Kit was used to extract genomic DNA from the CD4+ T cells. Deep-resolution immunoSEQ TCR-beta sequencing was performed on DNA from uncultured naive and memory CD4+ T cells. The published analysis was carried out like this. During preprocessing, nonproductive sequences were discarded, as were any CDR3s that did not begin with C, did not end with F or W, or were shorter than 7 amino acids. Cultured and uncultured naive and memory CD4+ repertoires were searched for previously identified spike- and CEF-reactive CDR3s. After three terminal residues were trimmed from each end, CDR3 homology was quantified as pairwise Levenshtein distance using the stringdist R package. TCRdb holds this immuneACCESS table with in-frame rearrangements only. Some clones are missing; in checked studies, unresolved V genes explain under half, and the rest has no known cause. V and J calls and clone size follow that table, whereas D and trimming were derived from the DNA. In all, the sample holds around 56,000 clones, and roughly 85% of those were seen once. The top ten clonotypes cover more than 1.1% of the sample.

CDR1 and CDR2, looked up from the germline V gene, are MDHEN and SYDVKM. Germline trimming amounts to 4 bases on V and 2 bases on J, with 7 as the count of junction bases outside the gene matches. From the cysteine through the phenylalanine, the CDR3 covers 16 amino acids. Of the read, only the CDR3 DNA is kept; its 48 bases are in frame from base 1. As concerns this clone: Its cognate antigen has yet to be identified. Within one base of it there is no much larger clone, and no base qualities were kept.

The origin of this receptor is a human donor in good health. The rearrangement combines TRBV28 with TRBJ1-5, with 8 bases aligning to TRBD1. Material for sequencing was memory CD4+ T cells from PBMCs. The cell subset or site label, read with the paper, signifies: memory (non-naive) CD4+ T cells. The DNA reads as follows: TGTGCCAGCAGTTCCCGGACAGGGATCGGCAATCAGCCCCAGCATTTT. This codes for CASSSRTGIGNQPQHF.